The present entry profiles one T cell receptor beta chain with its context. The data belong to a study of cytomegalovirus exposure and HLA in healthy donors. Germline CDR1 reads MGHRA; CDR2 reads YSYEKL. V was pared by 1 base and J by 4 bases, with 13 bases between. This CDR3 region has 16 residues. The PCR contained 60 Vbeta and 13 Jbeta primers. Repertoires were generated with immunoSEQ multiplex PCR, while TCRdb's copy carries only in-frame clones and drops some. Altogether approximately 100,000 clones are present, approximately 81% being singletons, with the ten largest covering 3.5% to 4.5%. Sequencing was performed on PBMCs. This clonotype was sampled from a female donor in good health and CMV-seropositive. This chain uses TRBV4-1 with TRBJ1-4, with D possibly TRBD1 on 6 matching bases. CDR3 nucleotides: TGCGCCAGCAGCCAAGGTTTGAGGACAGATAATGAAAAACTGTTTTTT. Protein sequence: CASSQGLRTDNEKLFF.